This T cell receptor (beta chain) came from a study of vaccination effects on CD4 cells after COVID-19 (dated by TCRdb to 2021 to 2024). Study-level background: Participants received two doses of either the BNT162b2 or the mRNA-1273 mRNA SARS-CoV-2 vaccine. In two convalescent patients, pre-vaccine samples were collected 16 days and one week ahead of the first dose, 142 and 148 days after COVID-19 diagnosis. In both COVID-19 convalescent patients and infection-naive vaccine recipients, the study compared SARS-CoV-2 spike-specific CD4+ TCR repertoires from before mRNA vaccination with those from after it. Altogether, around ten COVID-19 convalescent patients and a handful of SARS-CoV-2-naive healthy vaccine recipients made up the full study. Cultures from other donors in the study were sequenced using the Oncomine TCR Beta short-read assay on an Illumina iSeq 100. Overall results and qualifications from the work: Both infection-induced and vaccine-induced clones contracted markedly at late post-vaccination timepoints, which is consistent with waning T cell responses. The study was limited by a small number of convalescent patients and lacked early post-infection timepoints. In convalescent patients, the post-vaccine spike-reactive repertoire consisted mainly of new vaccine-induced clones, largely distinct from infection-induced clones.

In the ViraFEST assay, PBMC were stimulated with viral peptide pools, and TCR sequencing was then used to find antigen-specific CD4+ T cell clonotypes based on their expansion. After about 10 days of culture, CD4+ T cells were isolated with the EasySep CD4+ T cell isolation kit. PCR-confirmed SARS-CoV-2 infection had occurred in convalescent patients between March and December 2020, before the Alpha, Beta and Delta variants emerged in the United States. About 2.1 million PBMC per well were cultured with about 9 ug/ml peptides in IMDM containing around 4.6% human AB serum, about 10 IU/ml IL-2 and gentamicin. On days 3 and 7, half of the culture medium was replaced with fresh IL-2-containing medium. Each peptide stimulation condition was cultured in triplicate wells unless otherwise noted. PBMC were separated from whole blood using Ficoll-Paque Plus gradient centrifugation and were then either cryopreserved at -140C or used fresh. The overlapping peptide pools covered the spike proteins of SARS-CoV-2 as well as those of the common cold coronaviruses HCoV-NL63, HCoV-OC43 and HCoV-229E. The QIAamp micro DNA kit was used to extract genomic DNA from the cultured CD4+ T cells.

The receptor library was made with the immunoSEQ multiplex PCR assay. DNA from the cultured and isolated CD4+ T cells underwent TCR beta CDR3 sequencing. Concerning the study's data processing: Non-productive TCR sequences were removed and reads were trimmed to the CDR3 region, keeping CDR3s of at least 7 amino acids. The MANAFEST web app was used to identify antigen-specific clonotypes by comparing expansion in peptide wells with expansion in reference cultures. For clones to be considered positive, expansion at FDR<0.05 versus reference and all other wells, an odds ratio above 5, and a frequency above 0.1% in two replicate wells were required. Clonotypes significantly expanded in SARS-CoV-2 spike wells and in at least one common cold coronavirus spike condition were defined as cross-reactive. Using the stringdist R package, CDR3 similarity was measured by Levenshtein distance, and unrooted trees were constructed with ape in R 3.6.1. TCRdb took this table from immuneACCESS and kept in-frame rearrangements with V and J called. Such tables lack part of the clones; where checked against another copy, unresolved V genes explain under half of the gap, and the rest is unexplained. That table supplies the V and J calls and clone size; D and trimming were determined from the DNA. The sample table shows some 24,000 clones, and 76% are seen once. The top ten clonotypes cover around a sixth of the sample.

Points on this clone: Its cognate antigen has yet to be identified. No much larger clone exists at a distance of one base, and base qualities are not known.

The starting material was CD4+ T cells from PBMCs cultured with SARS-CoV-2 spike peptides, obtained before COVID-19 vaccination. The intended sense of this specimen's cell subset or site label: SARS-CoV-2 spike overlapping peptide pool stimulation. The source of this sequence is a human donor who had a prior SARS-CoV-2 infection.

At the DNA level, the sequence is TGTGCCAGCAAAACAACCGGGGAGCTGTTTTTT. This yields the protein CASKTTGELFF. The sequence links TRBV6-5 to TRBJ2-2; no D gene is confidently identified. CDR1 and CDR2 were assigned from the germline V gene as MNHEY and SVGAGI. V lost 7 bases and J lost 5 bases; the stretch between them is 5 bases long. The CDR3 runs 11 amino acids, cysteine and phenylalanine included. Only the CDR3 DNA is retained, 33 bases long and in frame from the first base.